These T cell receptor beta chains were read from a single sample in a study of shared clonotypes between healthy human individuals. Data came from immunoSEQ multiplex PCR; TCRdb stores just in-frame clones and leaves some out. The sample includes roughly 2.2 million clones, 85% to 95% seen only once; the top ten take around 0.35%. Sequencing input: naive CD4+ T cells from PBMCs. The receptor set was obtained from a man aged 18 to 35 in good health. Some clones in this sample may be carry-over from other donors' samples. Each CDR3 is given with its conserved first and last residue. The D gene is left open where the match is weak. Clone size is given for some rows only: seen once, a few or many times, or a class if the clone is expanded.

D gene	clone size	V gene	J gene	CDR3 DNA	CDR3 protein
NA	NA	TRBV18	TRBJ1-1	TGTGCCAGCTCAGACACGTGGGGGTCGAACACTGAAGCTTTCTTT	CASSDTWGSNTEAFF
NA	NA	TRBV28	TRBJ2-7	TGTGCCAGCAGTTTATCCGCGGGAACCTACGAGCAGTACTTC	CASSLSAGTYEQYF
TRBD2	NA	TRBV5-1	TRBJ2-1	TGCGCCAGCAGCTCCGAAGCGGGAGTGTTCGATGAGCAGTTCTTC	CASSSEAGVFDEQFF
NA	once	TRBV18	TRBJ1-3	TGTGCCAGCTCCCCTTCAGGGCTTTTCTCTGGAAACACCATATATTTT	CASSPSGLFSGNTIYF
TRBD1	NA	TRBV9	TRBJ2-7	TGTGCCAGCAGCGTAGCCGGGACAGATGGGGTATACGAGCAGTACTTC	CASSVAGTDGVYEQYF
NA	NA	TRBV18	TRBJ1-4	TGTGCCAGCTCACCAGGGGCGCGGGCAATGTCAACTAATGAAAAACTGTTTTTT	CASSPGARAMSTNEKLFF
NA	NA	TRBV2	TRBJ2-5	TGTGCCAGCAGTTTTCTAGAAACCCAGTACTTC	CASSFLETQYF
NA	NA	TRBV28	TRBJ2-5	TGTGCCAGCAGTCCCCCAGGGGGGCGGGAGACCCAGTACTTC	CASSPPGGRETQYF
TRBD2	NA	TRBV6-1	TRBJ2-7	TGTGCCAGCACAACTAGCGCTCCCTACGAGCAGTACTTC	CASTTSAPYEQYF
TRBD1	NA	TRBV7-2	TRBJ1-2	TGTGCCAGCAGCTTAGTTGGGACAGGAGCTAACTATGGCTACACCTTC	CASSLVGTGANYGYTF
NA	few	TRBV18	TRBJ2-2	TGTGCCAGCTCATGGGCCGGGGAGCTGTTTTTT	CASSWAGELFF